This is a list of T cell receptor beta chains from one sample in a study of blood T cells in healthy people across ages. TCRdb redid the calling of the 5' RACE reads with MiXCR, one entry per CDR3 protein. The sample lists about 380,000 distinct CDR3 sequences, 45% to 60% occurring once. Material for sequencing was blood. Source of these receptors: a man aged 55 to 69 in good health. Both conserved end residues are part of each CDR3. The D gene is left open where the match is weak. Size is omitted from some rows. Given values are once, few, many or a class for expanded clones.

v_gene	j_gene	d_gene	abundance	CDR3aa	CDR3nt
TRBV11-1	TRBJ2-1	NA	many	CASSLTAARVYSTQLYNEQFF	TGTGCCAGCAGCCTTACCGCCGCCAGGGTCTACTCCACCCAACTATACAATGAGCAGTTCTTC
TRBV29-1	TRBJ1-2	TRBD1	few	CSGGQSSYGYTF	TGCAGCGGGGGACAGTCAAGCTATGGCTACACCTTC
TRBV25-1	TRBJ2-7	TRBD1	NA	CASRGQGRDEQYF	TGTGCCAGCAGAGGACAGGGAAGGGACGAGCAGTACTTC
TRBV4-3	TRBJ1-1	TRBD1	NA	CASSQRDRGPGTEAFF	TGCGCCAGCAGCCAAAGGGACAGGGGGCCAGGCACTGAAGCTTTCTTT
TRBV4-2	TRBJ2-6	NA	few	CASSQDTLAAGANVLTF	TGTGCCAGCAGCCAAGACACTCTAGCTGCTGGGGCCAACGTCCTGACTTTC
TRBV20-1	TRBJ2-1	NA	few	CSAVGTHNEQFF	TGCAGTGCTGTTGGGACGCACAATGAGCAGTTCTTC
TRBV21-1	TRBJ2-5	NA	NA	CASSTAVASGDQETQYF	TGTGCCAGCAGCACAGCGGTGGCTAGCGGGGATCAAGAGACCCAGTACTTC
TRBV11-2	TRBJ1-2	NA	NA	CVSSLGPGPWIANYGYTF	TGTGTCAGCAGCTTAGGGCCGGGGCCGTGGATCGCTAACTATGGCTACACCTTC
TRBV7-6	TRBJ2-6	NA	NA	CASSAGRSSGANVLTF	TGTGCCAGCAGCGCCGGACGGAGCTCTGGGGCCAACGTCCTGACTTTC
TRBV4-2	TRBJ2-3	NA	few	CASSQAWATDTQYF	TGTGCCAGCAGCCAAGCATGGGCTACAGATACGCAGTATTTT
TRBV28	TRBJ1-5	NA	NA	CASSLGTTRVQPQHF	TGTGCCAGCAGTTTGGGAACCACCCGTGTTCAGCCCCAGCATTTT
TRBV29-1	TRBJ2-7	NA	few	CSVEWGTRPYEQYF	TGCAGCGTTGAGTGGGGCACACGTCCCTACGAGCAGTACTTC
TRBV27	TRBJ2-7	TRBD1	NA	CASRDRAYPSYEQYF	TGTGCCAGCAGGGACAGGGCCTATCCCTCCTACGAGCAGTACTTC
TRBV18	TRBJ1-2	NA	NA	CASSADRDTHGYTF	TGTGCCAGCTCAGCCGACCGAGACACGCATGGCTACACCTTC
TRBV7-2	TRBJ2-5	NA	few	CASSPQWPRRKETQYF	TGTGCCAGCAGCCCCCAGTGGCCTAGGAGAAAAGAGACCCAGTACTTC
TRBV6-5	TRBJ1-6	NA	NA	CASASGGRGSPLHF	TGTGCCAGCGCCTCCGGGGGGCGCGGGTCACCCCTCCACTTT
TRBV15	TRBJ2-7	NA	few	CATSKGLASYEQYF	TGTGCCACCAGCAAGGGTCTAGCTTCCTACGAGCAGTACTTC
TRBV12-3/TRBV12-4	TRBJ1-2	NA	NA	CASTISAGPANYGYTF	TGTGCCAGCACCATCTCTGCAGGGCCCGCTAACTATGGCTACACCTTC
TRBV29-1	TRBJ2-7	NA	NA	CSVEDLDSTYEQYF	TGCAGCGTTGAAGATCTCGATAGTACCTACGAGCAGTACTTC
TRBV5-1	TRBJ2-5	TRBD1	NA	CASSWGQSQETQYF	TGCGCCAGCAGCTGGGGACAGTCCCAAGAGACCCAGTACTTC
TRBV27	TRBJ2-3	TRBD2	NA	CASSLWAGERTDTQYF	TGTGCCAGCAGTTTATGGGCGGGAGAAAGGACAGATACGCAGTATTTT
TRBV12-3/TRBV12-4	TRBJ2-1	TRBD1	NA	CASTKTGARSNEQFF	TGTGCCAGCACAAAGACAGGGGCGAGGTCCAATGAGCAGTTCTTC
TRBV27	TRBJ1-1	TRBD1	NA	CASSPRTGGTEAFF	TGTGCCAGCAGTCCTCGGACAGGGGGCACTGAAGCTTTCTTT
TRBV4-2	TRBJ2-7	NA	few	CASSQDLGEVSSEQYF	TGTGCCAGCAGCCAAGATCTCGGGGAGGTCTCCTCCGAGCAGTACTTC
TRBV30	TRBJ1-2	TRBD1	NA	CAWLRPGQRYYDYTF	TGTGCCTGGTTACGTCCGGGACAGCGGTACTATGACTACACCTTC
TRBV7-8	TRBJ2-5	TRBD2	NA	CASTPSGGTDQYF	TGTGCCAGCACCCCGAGCGGGGGAACGGACCAGTACTTC
TRBV29-1	TRBJ2-3	NA	NA	CSVGRGSGSVPSTDTQYF	TGCAGCGTTGGAAGGGGGTCAGGGTCGGTTCCTAGCACAGATACGCAGTATTTT
TRBV3-1	TRBJ2-7	TRBD1	NA	CASSRTGTGRHEQYF	TGTGCCAGCAGCCGAACCGGGACAGGGAGGCACGAGCAGTACTTC
TRBV6-2/TRBV6-3	TRBJ2-1	TRBD2	few	CASTWEGNEQFF	TGTGCCAGCACCTGGGAGGGCAATGAGCAGTTCTTC
TRBV7-2	TRBJ2-1	NA	NA	CASSLERGGYNEQFF	TGTGCCAGCAGCTTAGAGAGGGGGGGATACAATGAGCAGTTCTTC
TRBV6-4	TRBJ1-1	NA	few	CASSDQTGFEAFF	TGTGCCAGCAGTGACCAAACAGGCTTCGAAGCTTTCTTT
TRBV7-2	TRBJ2-1	NA	NA	CASSLAVGSHNEQFF	TGTGCCAGCAGCTTAGCGGTAGGGTCGCACAATGAGCAGTTCTTC
TRBV2	TRBJ2-3	TRBD2	NA	CAISPSGGAFDTQYF	TGTGCCATCAGCCCAAGCGGGGGGGCTTTCGATACGCAGTATTTT
TRBV20-1	TRBJ2-5	TRBD2	NA	CSARGGTSLKETQYF	TGCAGTGCTAGAGGCGGGACTAGCTTGAAAGAGACCCAGTACTTC
TRBV9	TRBJ2-1	TRBD2	NA	CASSATSGSYNEQFF	TGTGCCAGCAGCGCCACTAGCGGGTCATACAATGAGCAGTTCTTC
TRBV5-1	TRBJ2-3	TRBD2	few	CASSPSSAGGPDTQYF	TGCGCCAGCAGCCCTTCCTCAGCGGGAGGACCGGATACGCAGTATTTT
TRBV20-1	TRBJ2-3	NA	few	CSVMGHTQYF	TGCAGTGTGATGGGTCATACGCAGTATTTT
TRBV7-2	TRBJ2-7	NA	NA	CASSPRRESYEQYF	TGTGCCAGCAGCCCCCGGAGGGAGTCCTACGAGCAGTACTTC
TRBV7-9	TRBJ1-2	NA	NA	CASSLNSGGAEGYTF	TGTGCCAGCAGCTTAAATTCGGGGGGCGCGGAAGGCTACACCTTC
TRBV7-6	TRBJ1-2	TRBD1	NA	CASSPGQGPNYGYTF	TGTGCCAGCAGCCCGGGACAGGGCCCAAACTATGGCTACACCTTC
TRBV12-3/TRBV12-4	TRBJ2-7	TRBD1	NA	CASSFIVGTGGSYNEQYF	TGTGCCAGCAGTTTTATTGTGGGGACAGGGGGCTCCTACAATGAGCAGTACTTC
TRBV7-2	TRBJ2-5	TRBD2	NA	CASSLDGGVETQYF	TGTGCCAGCAGCTTAGACGGGGGGGTGGAGACCCAGTACTTC
TRBV7-8	TRBJ1-2	NA	NA	CASSYQGVGEGNGYTF	TGTGCCAGCAGCTACCAAGGTGTGGGGGAGGGGAATGGCTACACCTTC
TRBV12-3/TRBV12-4	TRBJ1-5	TRBD1	NA	CASSFSRDSDTNQPQHF	TGTGCCAGCAGTTTTAGTCGGGACAGTGATACCAATCAGCCCCAGCATTTT
TRBV7-2	TRBJ2-3	NA	NA	CASSSVVRAQGDTQYF	TGTGCCAGCAGCTCAGTCGTTCGGGCTCAAGGAGATACGCAGTATTTT
TRBV12-3/TRBV12-4	TRBJ2-3	TRBD2	NA	CASIPSASGSKHRLHTDTQYF	TGTGCCAGCATCCCCTCGGCTAGCGGGAGCAAGCACAGGCTCCACACAGATACGCAGTATTTT
TRBV12-5	TRBJ1-6	NA	NA	CASALQGNSPIHF	TGCGCTAGTGCCCTGCAGGGGAATTCACCCATCCACTTT
TRBV20-1	TRBJ2-5	NA	NA	CSAKHRSPETQYF	TGCAGTGCTAAGCACAGATCCCCGGAGACCCAGTACTTC
TRBV6-6	TRBJ2-3	NA	NA	CASSPRQVTDTQYF	TGTGCCAGCAGTCCCAGACAGGTCACAGATACGCAGTATTTT
TRBV6-1	TRBJ1-3	NA	NA	CASSEIRTSGNTIYF	TGTGCCAGCAGTGAGATCCGCACCTCTGGAAACACCATATATTTT
TRBV6-1	TRBJ1-6	NA	NA	CASRLLGNDSPLHF	TGTGCCAGCCGGCTGCTGGGGAACGATTCACCCCTCCACTTT
TRBV20-1	TRBJ2-3	TRBD1	few	CSAGTGSTDTQYF	TGCAGTGCTGGGACAGGGAGCACAGATACGCAGTATTTT
TRBV3-1	TRBJ2-7	TRBD1	NA	CASSRGGNEQYF	TGTGCCAGCTCCCGAGGGGGCAATGAGCAGTACTTC
TRBV29-1	TRBJ2-1	NA	NA	CSVENQGTYNEQFF	TGCAGCGTTGAAAATCAGGGGACCTACAATGAGCAGTTCTTC
TRBV6-1	TRBJ1-2	TRBD1	many	CASSADRGRGYTF	TGTGCCAGCAGCGCAGACAGGGGAAGGGGCTACACCTTC
TRBV7-2	TRBJ2-5	NA	few	CASSKGLYRGETQYF	TGTGCCAGCAGCAAAGGCTTATACCGGGGGGAGACCCAGTACTTC
TRBV6-2/TRBV6-3	TRBJ2-1	TRBD2	NA	CASSYGGGGSGRNEQFF	TGTGCCAGCAGTTACGGGGGTGGCGGGAGTGGGCGGAATGAGCAGTTCTTC
TRBV4-1	TRBJ1-2	NA	NA	CASGDSPRGRGYTF	TGCGCCAGCGGCGACTCGCCTAGGGGTAGGGGCTACACCTTC